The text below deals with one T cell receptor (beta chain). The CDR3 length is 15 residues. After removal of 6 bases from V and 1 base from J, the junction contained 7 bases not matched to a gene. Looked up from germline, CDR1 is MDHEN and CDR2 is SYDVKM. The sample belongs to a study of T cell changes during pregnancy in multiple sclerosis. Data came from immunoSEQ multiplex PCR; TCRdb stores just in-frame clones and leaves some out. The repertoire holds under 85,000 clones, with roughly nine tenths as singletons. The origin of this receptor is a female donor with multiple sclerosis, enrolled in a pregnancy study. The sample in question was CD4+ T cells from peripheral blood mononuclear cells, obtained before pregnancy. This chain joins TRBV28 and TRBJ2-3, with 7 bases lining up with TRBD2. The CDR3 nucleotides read TGTGCCAGCAGACCAAGGGGAGGGGGCACAGATACGCAGTATTTT. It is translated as CASRPRGGGTDTQYF.